The 8 T cell receptor beta chains reported below all come from one sample, sequenced in a study of regulatory T cells in long-lasting Graves disease. Building the TCR beta libraries relied on iRepertoire HTBI primers, and CDR3 regions underwent Arm-PCR. TCRdb fed the multiplex PCR reads into MiXCR, producing one record per CDR3 protein. The sample has 440,000 or so distinct CDR3 sequences; about 15% are singletons. Time point given: newly diagnosed GD, antithyroid drugs for less than 3 months. The TCR library used RNA extracted from PBMCs. The sample was also reused in another study, on T cells in Graves' hyperthyroidism and ophthalmopathy.

The specimen comprised peripheral blood mononuclear cells (PBMCs), sampled at new diagnosis, from a patient treated with antithyroid drugs. These receptors all come from a woman in her twenties or thirties with Graves disease.

J is TRBJ2-3 and V is TRBV4-2; tentatively, D is TRBD2 (6 bases). The CDR3 length is 17 residues. The germline V gene has CDR1 LGHNA and CDR2 YNFKEQ. The V end lost 0 bases, the J end lost 6 bases, and 19 bases lay between the germline ends. CDR3 residues: CASSQDIAAAPGDTQYF. CDR3 coding DNA: TGTGCCAGCAGCCAAGACATAGCGGCTGCCCCCGGGGATACGCAGTATTTT.

This clonotype was detected many times. This chain links TRBV6-1 with TRBJ1-2; TRBD1 agrees at 7 bases. Germline V gives CDR1 MNHNS, CDR2 SASEGT. There are 13 residues in the CDR3. V lost 8 bases to trimming and J lost 3 bases; unmatched junction nucleotides: 6. CDR3 sequence reads: CASAGQAYYGYTF. For the CDR3, the DNA is TGTGCCAGCGCCGGACAGGCTTACTATGGCTACACCTTC.

This clonotype was picked up many times. This chain connects TRBV18 to TRBJ1-4; D is uncertain. V lost 5 bases and J lost 0, with 16 bases in between. CDR3 length equals 17 residues. Germline V gives CDR1 KGHSH, CDR2 LQKENI. The CDR3 region is CASSSSYLGSTNEKLFF. CDR3 in DNA: TGTGCCAGCTCAAGCAGTTACCTGGGATCAACTAATGAAAAACTGTTTTTT.

Concerning this clonotype: A much larger clone lies one base from this, so it may be a read error. The genes are TRBV7-8 and TRBJ1-1; D is undetermined. The germline V gene has CDR1 SGHVS and CDR2 FQNEAQ. The CDR3 has 13 residues. Trimming pared 5 bases from V and 6 bases from J, leaving 13 bases between. CDR3 loop: CASSAYLSAEAFF. The CDR3 nucleotides read TGTGCCAGCAGCGCCTATCTGTCGGCTGAAGCTTTCTTT. The entire variable domain, with the rest obtained from reference TRBV7-8 and TRBJ1-1, is as follows: GAGVSQSPRYKVAKRGQDVALRCDPISGHVSLFWYQQALGQGPEFLTYFQNEAQLDKSGLPSDRFFAERPEGSVSTLKIQRTQQEDSAVYLCASSAYLSAEAFFGQGTRLTVV.

This clonotype was seen a handful of times. V usage is TRBV5-1 and J usage is TRBJ2-2, with D unresolved. Trimming left V 2 bases short and J 1 base short, with 6 bases between. The CDR3 loop spans 14 amino acids. Germline V gene lookup returns CDR1 SGHRS and CDR2 YFSETQ. This CDR3 reads CASSFNLNTGELFF. CDR3 sequence (DNA): TGCGCCAGCAGCTTCAACCTGAACACCGGGGAGCTGTTTTTT.

This clonotype was found a few times. The chain recombines TRBV24-1 with TRBJ2-3; 9 bases fit TRBD1. The CDR3 length is 13 residues. V gave up 7 bases and J gave up 3 bases; unmatched junction bases: 1. From germline, CDR1 is KGHDR and CDR2 SFDVKD. Here the CDR3 DNA reads TGTGCCACCAGGGGGACAGGGACAGATACGCAGTATTTT. This sequence encodes CATRGTGTDTQYF.

The chain has TRBV12-3 or TRBV12-4 and TRBJ2-7; 7 nucleotides match TRBD2. The V gene end was trimmed by 3 bases and the J gene end by 5 bases; junction bases not matched to a gene: 10. This CDR3 is built from 15 residues. The CDR3 region is CASSFKSSGYNEQYF. In nucleotides, the CDR3 is TGTGCCAGCAGTTTTAAGTCTAGCGGTTACAACGAGCAGTACTTC.

The V gene is TRBV6-1, the J gene TRBJ1-5, with TRBD1 as a possible D gene (5 bases). With 0 bases removed from V and 5 bases from J, the gap between germline ends came to 14 bases. The germline CDR1 and CDR2 sequences are MNHNS and SASEGT. The CDR3 sequence is 16 residues long. The CDR3: CASSEAPGGFDQPQHF. The CDR3 DNA follows: TGTGCCAGCAGTGAAGCCCCTGGGGGGTTTGATCAGCCCCAGCATTTT.